This T cell receptor (beta chain) stems from a study of tumor and adjacent non-tumor tissue in lung cancer. TCRbeta libraries were built with three rounds of nested PCR, modified from ARM-PCR. In TCRdb, the multiplex PCR reads were re-called with MiXCR into one record per CDR3 protein. The sample holds about 70,000 distinct CDR3 sequences; more than 70% are singletons and the top ten take roughly 30%. Trimming cost V 8 bases and J 5 bases, with 18 bases left between them. The germline gives CDR1 SQVTM, CDR2 ANQGSEA. The CDR3 runs to 14 residues. RNA was extracted from bulk tissue without any cell sorting.

Material: lung tumor tissue. The receptor comes from a man in his 60s with non-small cell lung cancer. The J gene is TRBJ2-2, the V gene TRBV29-1; D ambiguous. For the CDR3, the DNA is TGCAGCTGTCGTCAGAGGAGTTCGACCGGGGAGCTGTTTTTT. This encodes CSCRQRSSTGELFF.